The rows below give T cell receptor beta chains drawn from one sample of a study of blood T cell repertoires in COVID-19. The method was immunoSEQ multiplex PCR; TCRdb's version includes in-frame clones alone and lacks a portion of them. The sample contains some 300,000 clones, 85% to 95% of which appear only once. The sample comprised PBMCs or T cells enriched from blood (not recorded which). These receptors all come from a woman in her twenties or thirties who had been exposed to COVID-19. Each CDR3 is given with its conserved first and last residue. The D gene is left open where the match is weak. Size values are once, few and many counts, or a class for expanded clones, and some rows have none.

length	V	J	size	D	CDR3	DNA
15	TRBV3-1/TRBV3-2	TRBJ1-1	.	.	CASSPWGELDTEAFF	TGTGCCAGCAGCCCTTGGGGGGAATTGGACACTGAAGCTTTCTTT
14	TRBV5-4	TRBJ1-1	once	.	CASSLGGENTEAFF	TGTGCCAGCAGCTTGGGGGGAGAGAACACTGAAGCTTTCTTT
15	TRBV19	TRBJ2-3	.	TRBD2	CASSDQRGGLNTQYF	TGTGCCAGTAGTGACCAGCGGGGGGGCCTAAATACGCAGTATTTT
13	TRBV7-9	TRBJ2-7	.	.	CASSQIKNSEQYF	TGTGCCAGCAGCCAGATAAAGAACAGCGAGCAGTACTTC
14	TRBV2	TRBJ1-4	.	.	CASSVGGGVEKLFF	TGTGCCAGCAGTGTTGGGGGAGGGGTTGAAAAACTGTTTTTT
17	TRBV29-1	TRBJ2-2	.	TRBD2	CSVGGLAGASFTGELFF	TGCAGCGTTGGGGGACTAGCGGGGGCCTCCTTCACCGGGGAGCTGTTTTTT
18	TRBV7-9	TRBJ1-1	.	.	CASRKKTLPGNLNTEAFF	TGTGCCAGCAGAAAAAAAACCCTCCCGGGGAATTTGAACACTGAAGCTTTCTTT
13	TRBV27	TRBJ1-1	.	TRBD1	CASTSRGETEAFF	TGTGCCAGCACCTCCAGGGGGGAGACTGAAGCTTTCTTT
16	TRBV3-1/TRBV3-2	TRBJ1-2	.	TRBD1	CASSQAYTQGEDGYTF	TGTGCCAGCAGCCAAGCATACACTCAGGGGGAGGATGGCTACACCTTC
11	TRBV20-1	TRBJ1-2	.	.	CSGVKTYGYTF	TGCAGTGGCGTGAAGACTTATGGCTACACCTTC
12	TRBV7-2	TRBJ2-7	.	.	CASSSSAYEQYF	TGTGCCAGCAGCTCTTCAGCCTACGAGCAGTACTTC
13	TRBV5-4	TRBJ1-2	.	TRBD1	CASRSTGAGGYTF	TGTGCCAGCAGATCAACAGGGGCAGGTGGCTACACCTTC
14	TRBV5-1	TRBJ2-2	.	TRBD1	CASSEGAGTGELFF	TGCGCCAGCAGCGAGGGGGCGGGCACCGGGGAGCTGTTTTTT
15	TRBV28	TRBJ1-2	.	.	CASSPGHLANYGYTF	TGTGCCAGCAGTCCCGGACACCTAGCTAACTATGGCTACACCTTC
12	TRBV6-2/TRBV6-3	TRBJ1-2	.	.	CASSDRNYGYTF	TGTGCCAGCAGCGACAGGAACTATGGCTACACCTTC
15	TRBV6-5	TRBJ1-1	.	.	CASSQRRTGRTEAFF	TGTGCCAGCAGTCAACGTCGTACGGGAAGGACTGAAGCTTTCTTT
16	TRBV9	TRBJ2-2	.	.	CASSAKGDTYTGELFF	TGTGCCAGCAGCGCGAAGGGGGATACCTACACCGGGGAGCTGTTTTTT
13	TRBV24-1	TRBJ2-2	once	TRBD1	CATSGQGSGELFF	TGTGCCACCAGTGGACAGGGTAGTGGGGAGCTGTTTTTT
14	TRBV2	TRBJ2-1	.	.	CASSEIVGMSEQFF	TGTGCCAGCAGTGAAATCGTCGGTATGAGTGAGCAGTTCTTC
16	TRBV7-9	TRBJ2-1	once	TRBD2	CASSFRLAGASDEQFF	TGTGCCAGCAGCTTTAGGCTAGCGGGGGCCTCCGATGAGCAGTTCTTC
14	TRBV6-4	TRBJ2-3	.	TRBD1	CATGTGRDPDTQYF	TGTGCCACCGGGACAGGGAGGGATCCAGATACGCAGTATTTT
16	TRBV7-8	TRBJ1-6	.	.	CASRQGASSYNSPLHF	TGTGCCAGCAGACAAGGGGCCAGCTCCTATAATTCACCCCTCCACTTT
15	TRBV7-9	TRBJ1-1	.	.	CASSLGYRVVTEAFF	TGTGCCAGCAGCTTAGGGTACAGGGTTGTCACGGAAGCTTTCTTT
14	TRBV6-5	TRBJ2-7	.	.	CASRWDTNSYEQYF	TGTGCCAGCAGGTGGGACACCAACTCCTACGAGCAGTACTTC
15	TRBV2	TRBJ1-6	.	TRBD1	CASREGQTLGSPLHF	TGTGCCAGCAGAGAGGGACAGACCTTGGGTTCACCCCTCCACTTT
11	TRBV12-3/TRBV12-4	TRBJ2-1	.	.	CASSLYNEQFF	TGTGCCAGCAGCTTGTACAATGAGCAGTTCTTC
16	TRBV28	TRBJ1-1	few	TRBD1	CASSLPGQGLNTEAFF	TGTGCCAGCAGTTTACCCGGACAGGGATTGAACACTGAAGCTTTCTTT
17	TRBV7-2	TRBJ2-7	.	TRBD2	CASSFTGKRTSGVEQYF	TGTGCCAGCAGCTTTACAGGAAAGAGGACTAGCGGGGTCGAGCAGTACTTC
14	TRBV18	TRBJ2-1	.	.	CASSPPGVWNEQFF	TGTGCCAGCTCACCCCCAGGGGTATGGAATGAGCAGTTCTTC
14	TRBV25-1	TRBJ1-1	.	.	CAPDGLRLNTEAFF	TGTGCCCCGGACGGACTTAGACTGAACACTGAAGCTTTCTTT
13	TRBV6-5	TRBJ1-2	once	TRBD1	CASSLRGGHGYTF	TGTGCCAGCAGCTTGCGAGGGGGCCATGGCTACACCTTC
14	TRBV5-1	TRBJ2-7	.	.	CASSLAGDGYEQYF	TGCGCCAGCAGCTTGGCCGGAGATGGATACGAGCAGTACTTC
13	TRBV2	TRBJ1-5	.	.	CASRVTGYQPQHF	TGTGCCAGCAGAGTAACAGGGTATCAGCCCCAGCATTTT
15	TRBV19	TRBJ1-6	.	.	CASSIGYGSNSPLHF	TGTGCCAGTAGTATAGGGTACGGGAGTAATTCACCCCTCCACTTT
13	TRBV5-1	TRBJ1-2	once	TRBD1	CASRGQGGDGYTF	TGCGCCAGCAGGGGACAGGGGGGAGATGGCTACACCTTC
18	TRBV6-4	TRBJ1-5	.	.	CASSDSPGPAVGGQPQHF	TGTGCCAGCAGTGACTCACCGGGCCCAGCGGTCGGGGGACAGCCCCAGCATTTT
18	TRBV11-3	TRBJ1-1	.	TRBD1	CASSLKGTGMRVGTEAFF	TGTGCCAGCAGCTTAAAAGGGACAGGGATGCGCGTTGGCACTGAAGCTTTCTTT
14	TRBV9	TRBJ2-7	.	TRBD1	CASSVQDRDYEQYF	TGTGCCAGCAGCGTACAGGACAGGGACTACGAGCAGTACTTC
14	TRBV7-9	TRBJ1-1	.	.	CASSSGEGNTEAFF	TGTGCCAGCAGCTCAGGGGAGGGGAACACTGAAGCTTTCTTT
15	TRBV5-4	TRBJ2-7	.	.	CASSLRGSSTYEQYF	TGTGCCAGCAGCTTGCGGGGGTCCTCTACCTACGAGCAGTACTTC
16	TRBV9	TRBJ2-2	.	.	CASSVTGGATPGELFF	TGTGCCAGCAGCGTAACGGGGGGCGCGACCCCCGGGGAGCTGTTTTTT
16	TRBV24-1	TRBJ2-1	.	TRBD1	CATSEATGGGSDEQFF	TGTGCCACCAGTGAAGCTACAGGGGGCGGGTCGGATGAGCAGTTCTTC
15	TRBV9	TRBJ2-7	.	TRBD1	CASSLGTGIGYEQYF	TGTGCCAGCAGCCTGGGGACAGGGATAGGCTACGAGCAGTACTTC
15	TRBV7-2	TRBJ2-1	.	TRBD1	CASSRRQGHYNEQFF	TGTGCCAGCAGTCGAAGACAGGGGCATTACAATGAGCAGTTCTTC
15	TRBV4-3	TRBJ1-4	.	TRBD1	CASSQDQGASEKLFF	TGCGCCAGCAGCCAAGATCAGGGGGCGAGTGAAAAACTGTTTTTT